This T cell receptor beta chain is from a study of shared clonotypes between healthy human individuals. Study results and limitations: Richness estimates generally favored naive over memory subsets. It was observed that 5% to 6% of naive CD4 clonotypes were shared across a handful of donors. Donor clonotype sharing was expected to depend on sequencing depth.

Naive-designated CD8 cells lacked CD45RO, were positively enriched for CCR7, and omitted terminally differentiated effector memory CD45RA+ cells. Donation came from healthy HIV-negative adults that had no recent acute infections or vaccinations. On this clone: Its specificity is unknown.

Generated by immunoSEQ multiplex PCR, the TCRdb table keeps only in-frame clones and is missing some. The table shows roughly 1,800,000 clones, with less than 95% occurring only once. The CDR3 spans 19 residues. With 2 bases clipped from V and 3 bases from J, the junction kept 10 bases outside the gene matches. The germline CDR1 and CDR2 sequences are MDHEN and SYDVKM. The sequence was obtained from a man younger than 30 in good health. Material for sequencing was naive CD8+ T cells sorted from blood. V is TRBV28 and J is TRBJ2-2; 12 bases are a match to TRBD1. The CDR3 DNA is TGTGCCAGCAGTTTAGGGACAGGGGGCCCTTTTTCTGACACCGGGGAGCTGTTTTTT. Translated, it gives CASSLGTGGPFSDTGELFF.